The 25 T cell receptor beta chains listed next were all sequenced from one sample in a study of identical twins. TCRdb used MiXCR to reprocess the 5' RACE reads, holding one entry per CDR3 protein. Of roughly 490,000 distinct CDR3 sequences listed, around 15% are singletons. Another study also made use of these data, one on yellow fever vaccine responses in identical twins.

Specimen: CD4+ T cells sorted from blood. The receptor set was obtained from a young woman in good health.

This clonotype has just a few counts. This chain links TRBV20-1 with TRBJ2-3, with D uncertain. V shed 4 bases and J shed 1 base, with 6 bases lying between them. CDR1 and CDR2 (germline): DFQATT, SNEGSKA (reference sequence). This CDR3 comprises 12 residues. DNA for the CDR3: TGCAGTGCTACAGTGGGCACAGATACGCAGTATTTT. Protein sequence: CSATVGTDTQYF.

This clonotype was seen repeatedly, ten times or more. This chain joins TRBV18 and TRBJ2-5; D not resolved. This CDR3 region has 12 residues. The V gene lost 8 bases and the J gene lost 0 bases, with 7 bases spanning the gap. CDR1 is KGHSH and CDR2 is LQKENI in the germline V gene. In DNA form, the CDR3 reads TGTGCCAGCAGCCCAAACCAAGAGACCCAGTACTTC. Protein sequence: CASSPNQETQYF.

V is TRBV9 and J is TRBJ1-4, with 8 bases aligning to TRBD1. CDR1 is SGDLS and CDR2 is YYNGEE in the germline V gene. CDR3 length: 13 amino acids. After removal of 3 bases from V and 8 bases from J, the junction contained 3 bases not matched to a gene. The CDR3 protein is CASSARQGEKLFF. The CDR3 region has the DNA TGTGCCAGCAGCGCGAGACAGGGGGAAAAACTGTTTTTT.

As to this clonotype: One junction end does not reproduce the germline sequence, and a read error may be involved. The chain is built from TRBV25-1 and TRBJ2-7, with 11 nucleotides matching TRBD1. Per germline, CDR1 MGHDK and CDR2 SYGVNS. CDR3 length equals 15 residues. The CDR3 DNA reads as TGTACCAGCAGTGCTCGGGACAGGGGGACCTACGAGCAGTACTTC. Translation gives CTSSARDRGTYEQYF.

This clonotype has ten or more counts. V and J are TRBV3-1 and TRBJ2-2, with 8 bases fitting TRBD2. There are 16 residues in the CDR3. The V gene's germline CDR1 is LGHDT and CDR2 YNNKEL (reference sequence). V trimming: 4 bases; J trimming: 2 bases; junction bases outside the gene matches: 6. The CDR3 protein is CASSRTSGGNTGELFF. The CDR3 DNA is TGTGCCAGCAGCCGAACTAGCGGCGGTAACACCGGGGAGCTGTTTTTT.

CDR3 amino acids: CASSLFGGAVYNEQFF. The CDR3 nucleotides are TGTGCCAGCAGCTTATTTGGGGGGGCGGTCTACAATGAGCAGTTCTTC. The genes are TRBV11-3 and TRBJ2-1, with TRBD2 as a possible D gene (7 bases). From germline, CDR1 is SGHNT and CDR2 YENEEA. V was pared by 2 bases and J by 3 bases, with 14 bases between. The CDR3 is 16 amino acids.

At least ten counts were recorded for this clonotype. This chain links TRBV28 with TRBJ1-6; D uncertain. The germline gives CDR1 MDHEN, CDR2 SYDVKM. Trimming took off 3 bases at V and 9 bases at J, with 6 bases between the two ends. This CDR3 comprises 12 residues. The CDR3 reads CASSFVVSPLHF. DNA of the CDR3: TGTGCCAGCAGTTTTGTGGTTTCACCCCTCCACTTT. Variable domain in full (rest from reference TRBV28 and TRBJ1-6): DVKVTQSSRYLVKRTGEKVFLECVQDMDHENMFWYRQDPGLGLRLIYFSYDVKMKEKGDIPEGYSVSREKKERFSLILESASTNQTSMYLCASSFVVSPLHFGNGTRLTVT.

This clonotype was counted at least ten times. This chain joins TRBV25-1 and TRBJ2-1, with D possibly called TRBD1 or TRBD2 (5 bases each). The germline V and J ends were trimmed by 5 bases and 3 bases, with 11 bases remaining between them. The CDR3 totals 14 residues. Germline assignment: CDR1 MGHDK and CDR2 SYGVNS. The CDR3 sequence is CASSTGTIYNEQFF. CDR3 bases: TGTGCCAGCAGTACCGGGACCATCTACAATGAGCAGTTCTTC.

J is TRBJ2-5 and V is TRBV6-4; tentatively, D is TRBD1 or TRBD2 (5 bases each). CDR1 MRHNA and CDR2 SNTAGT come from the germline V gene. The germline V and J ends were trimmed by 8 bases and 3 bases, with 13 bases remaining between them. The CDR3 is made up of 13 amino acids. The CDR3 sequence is CASPGGPKETQYF. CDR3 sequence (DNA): TGTGCCAGCCCTGGGGGACCAAAAGAGACCCAGTACTTC.

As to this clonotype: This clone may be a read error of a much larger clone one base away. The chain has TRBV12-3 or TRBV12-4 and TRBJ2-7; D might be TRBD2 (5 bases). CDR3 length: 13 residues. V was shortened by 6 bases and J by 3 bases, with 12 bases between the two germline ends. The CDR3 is CASRLTRDYEQYF. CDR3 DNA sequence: TGTGCCAGCAGGTTAACTAGGGACTACGAGCAGTACTTC.

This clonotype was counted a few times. The CDR3 DNA follows: TGTGCCAGCAGCCAAGTCGGACAGGCCACTGAAGCTTTCTTT. As protein: CASSQVGQATEAFF. The gene calls are TRBV3-1 and TRBJ1-1; 7 bases are shared with TRBD1. The germline CDR1 and CDR2 sequences are LGHDT and YNNKEL (reference sequence). This CDR3 is built from 14 residues. V shed 1 base and J 4 bases; nucleotides not matched to a gene: 3.

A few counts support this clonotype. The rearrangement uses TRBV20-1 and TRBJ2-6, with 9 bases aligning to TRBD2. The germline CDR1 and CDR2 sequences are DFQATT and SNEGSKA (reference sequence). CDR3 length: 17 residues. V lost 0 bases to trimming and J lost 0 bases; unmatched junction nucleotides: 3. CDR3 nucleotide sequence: TGCAGTGCTAGAGATCTGCGGGGGGGCTCTGGGGCCAACGTCCTGACTTTC. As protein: CSARDLRGGSGANVLTF.

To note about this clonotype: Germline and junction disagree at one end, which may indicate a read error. The CDR3 DNA reads as TGTGCCAGCAGCTCACGACTAGCGGGAGTGTCAGATATGCAGTATTTT. Translated, it gives CASSSRLAGVSDMQYF. The chain couples TRBV3-1 to TRBJ2-3; TRBD2 matches at 12 bases. Per germline, CDR1 LGHDT and CDR2 YNNKEL (reference sequence). The CDR3 covers 16 residues.

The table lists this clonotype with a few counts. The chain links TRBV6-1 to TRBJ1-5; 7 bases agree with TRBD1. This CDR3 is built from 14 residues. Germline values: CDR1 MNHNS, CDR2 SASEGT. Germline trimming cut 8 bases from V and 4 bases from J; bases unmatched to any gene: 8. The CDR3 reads CASSNRGINQPQHF. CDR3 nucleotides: TGTGCCAGCTCAAACAGGGGAATTAATCAGCCCCAGCATTTT.

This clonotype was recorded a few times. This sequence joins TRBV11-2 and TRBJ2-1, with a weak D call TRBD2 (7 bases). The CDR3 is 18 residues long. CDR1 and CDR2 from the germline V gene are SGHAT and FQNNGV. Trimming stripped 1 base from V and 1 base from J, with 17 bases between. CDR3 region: CASSLVLVGGGSYNEQFF. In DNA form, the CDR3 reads TGTGCCAGCAGCTTAGTTCTCGTAGGGGGAGGGTCCTACAATGAGCAGTTCTTC.

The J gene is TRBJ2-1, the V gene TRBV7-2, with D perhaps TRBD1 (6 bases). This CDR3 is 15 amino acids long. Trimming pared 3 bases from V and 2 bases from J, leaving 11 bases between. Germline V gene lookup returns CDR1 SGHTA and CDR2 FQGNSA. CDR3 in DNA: TGTGCCAGCAGCTTGAGCAGGGGCGCCTACAATGAGCAGTTCTTC. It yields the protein CASSLSRGAYNEQFF.

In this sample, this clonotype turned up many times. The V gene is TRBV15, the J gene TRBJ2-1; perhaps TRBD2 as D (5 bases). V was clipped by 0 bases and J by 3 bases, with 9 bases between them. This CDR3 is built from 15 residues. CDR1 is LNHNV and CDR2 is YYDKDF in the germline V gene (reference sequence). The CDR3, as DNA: TGTGCCACCAGCAGAGATCCGGCGGGCTACAATGAGCAGTTCTTC. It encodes CATSRDPAGYNEQFF.

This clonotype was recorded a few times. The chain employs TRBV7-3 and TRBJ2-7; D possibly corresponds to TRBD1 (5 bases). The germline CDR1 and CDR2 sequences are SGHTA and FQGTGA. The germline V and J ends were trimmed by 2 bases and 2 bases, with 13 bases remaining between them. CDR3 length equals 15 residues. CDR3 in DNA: TGTGCCAGCAGCTTACGCCCAGGGCCTCCCTACGAGCAGTACTTC. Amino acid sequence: CASSLRPGPPYEQYF.

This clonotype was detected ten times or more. The CDR3 DNA sequence: TGTGCCAGCAGTCAGGGGGGTAGCTCCTACAATGAGCAGTTCTTC. Amino acids: CASSQGGSSYNEQFF. The rearrangement joins TRBV6-1 to TRBJ2-1; possibly TRBD1 for D (7 bases). The CDR3 has 15 residues. CDR1 and CDR2 from the germline V gene are MNHNS and SASEGT. Trimming pared 5 bases from V and 0 bases from J, leaving 11 bases between.

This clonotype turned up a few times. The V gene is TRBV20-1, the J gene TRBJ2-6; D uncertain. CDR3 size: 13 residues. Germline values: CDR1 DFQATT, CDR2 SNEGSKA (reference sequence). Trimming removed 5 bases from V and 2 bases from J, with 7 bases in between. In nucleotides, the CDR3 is TGCAGTGCTCCGAGGCCTGGGGCCAACGTCCTGACTTTC. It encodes CSAPRPGANVLTF.

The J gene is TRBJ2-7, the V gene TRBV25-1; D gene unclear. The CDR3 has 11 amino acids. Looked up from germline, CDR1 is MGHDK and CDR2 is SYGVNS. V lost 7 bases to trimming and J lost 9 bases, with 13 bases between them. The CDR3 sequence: CASNLGVRQYF. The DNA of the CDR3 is TGTGCCAGCAATCTTGGGGTTCGGCAGTACTTC.

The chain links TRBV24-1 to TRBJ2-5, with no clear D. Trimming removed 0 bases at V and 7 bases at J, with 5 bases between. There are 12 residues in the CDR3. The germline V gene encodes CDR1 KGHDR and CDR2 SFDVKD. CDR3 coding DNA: TGTGCCACCAGTGATTTGGCTGGGACCCAGTACTTC. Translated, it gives CATSDLAGTQYF.

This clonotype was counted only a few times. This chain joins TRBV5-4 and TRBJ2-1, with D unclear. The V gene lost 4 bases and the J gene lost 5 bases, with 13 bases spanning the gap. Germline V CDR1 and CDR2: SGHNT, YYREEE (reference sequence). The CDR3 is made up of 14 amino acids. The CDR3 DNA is TGTGCCAGCAGCCCGACCGGGTCCCACAATGAGCAGTTCTTC. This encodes CASSPTGSHNEQFF.

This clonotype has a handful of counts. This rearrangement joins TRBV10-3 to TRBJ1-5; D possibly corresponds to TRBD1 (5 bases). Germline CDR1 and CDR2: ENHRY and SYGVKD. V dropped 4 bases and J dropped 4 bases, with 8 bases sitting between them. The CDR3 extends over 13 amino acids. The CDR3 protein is CAISGNRNQPQHF. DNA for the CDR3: TGTGCCATCAGTGGGAACAGGAATCAGCCCCAGCATTTT.

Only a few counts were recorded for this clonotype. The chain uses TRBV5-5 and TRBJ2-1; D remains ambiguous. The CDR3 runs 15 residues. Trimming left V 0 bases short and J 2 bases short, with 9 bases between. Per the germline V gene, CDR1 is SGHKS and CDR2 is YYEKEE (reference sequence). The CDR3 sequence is CASSLGTWTYNEQFF. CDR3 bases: TGTGCCAGCAGCTTGGGGACCTGGACCTACAATGAGCAGTTCTTC.